This T cell receptor (beta chain) derives from a study of blood T cells in healthy people across ages. The study, taken as a whole, reports: The study found more naive CD4+ cells and higher diversity in long-lived than aged donors. Per million T cells, the diversity of TCR beta decreased roughly linearly as age advanced.

This CDR3 contains 14 residues. Trimming left V 5 bases short and J 4 bases short, with 14 bases between. CDR1 and CDR2 (germline): LGHNA, YNFKEQ. This clonotype was recorded a few times. Antigen: not known. A second roughly 6 to 11 cycle PCR used barcoded and J-beta primers. Each sample provided no less than 3 million CDR3-containing paired-end reads. TCRdb analysed the 5' RACE reads with MiXCR anew, one entry per CDR3 protein. The sample has about 1.8 million distinct CDR3 sequences; 49% are singletons. Collection of 8.5 to 10 milliliters of peripheral blood was performed for each donor. The sequencing input was blood. This chain connects TRBV4-2 to TRBJ2-5; D is possibly TRBD1 or TRBD2 (5 bases each). This receptor was obtained from a woman aged 35 to 49 in good health. The CDR3 DNA is TGTGCCAGCAGCGGTCTCGGGGACCGAGAGACCCAGTACTTC. Residues: CASSGLGDRETQYF.